This T cell receptor (beta chain) originates from a study of T cell responses to AZD1222 COVID-19 vaccine. Broader study findings: In a largely white British group with more females than males, clonal diversity was possibly underestimated. Only six or seven AZD1222 recipients tested seropositive at baseline.

Libraries were prepared by immunoSEQ multiplex PCR; TCRdb keeps only in-frame clonotypes and omits some of them. The data show some 96,000 clones, 92% seen once. The germline V gene encodes CDR1 ENHRY and CDR2 SYGVKD. V was pared by 4 bases and J by 3 bases, with 15 bases between. The CDR3 sequence is 15 residues long. In regard to this clone: Its specificity is not known.

The rearrangement uses TRBV10-3 and TRBJ1-1; D may be TRBD1 (5 bases). The sample consisted of peripheral blood, taken on day 0 of AZD1222 vaccination. The clonotype was recovered from an adult in good health. This CDR3 reads CAISAGKGGDTEAFF. The CDR3 DNA reads TGTGCCATCAGTGCGGGTAAAGGAGGGGACACTGAAGCTTTCTTT.